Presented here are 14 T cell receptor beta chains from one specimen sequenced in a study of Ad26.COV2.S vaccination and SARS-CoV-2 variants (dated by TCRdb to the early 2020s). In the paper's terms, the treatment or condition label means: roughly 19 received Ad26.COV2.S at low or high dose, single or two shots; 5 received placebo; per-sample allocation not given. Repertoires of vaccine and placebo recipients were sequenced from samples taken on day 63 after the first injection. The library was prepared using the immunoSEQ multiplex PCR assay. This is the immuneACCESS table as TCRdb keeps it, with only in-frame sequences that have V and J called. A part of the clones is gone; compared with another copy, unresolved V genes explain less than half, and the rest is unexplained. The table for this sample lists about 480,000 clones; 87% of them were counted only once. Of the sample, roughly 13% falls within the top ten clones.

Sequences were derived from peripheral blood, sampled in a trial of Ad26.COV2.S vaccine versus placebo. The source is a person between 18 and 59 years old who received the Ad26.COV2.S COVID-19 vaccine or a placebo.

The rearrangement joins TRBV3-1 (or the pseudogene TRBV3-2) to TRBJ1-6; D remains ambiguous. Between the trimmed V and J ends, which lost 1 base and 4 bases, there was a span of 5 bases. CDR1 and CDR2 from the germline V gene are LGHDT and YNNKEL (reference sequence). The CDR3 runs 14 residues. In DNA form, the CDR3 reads TGTGCCAGCAGCCAAGTTGAGTATAATTCACCCCTCCACTTT. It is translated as CASSQVEYNSPLHF.

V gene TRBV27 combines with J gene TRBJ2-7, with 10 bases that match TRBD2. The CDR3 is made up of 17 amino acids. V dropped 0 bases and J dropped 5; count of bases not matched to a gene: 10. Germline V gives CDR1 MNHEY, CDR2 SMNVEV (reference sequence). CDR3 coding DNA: TGTGCCAGCAGTTTATCGAGCCTAGCGGGGGAACATCACGAGCAGTACTTC. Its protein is CASSLSSLAGEHHEQYF.

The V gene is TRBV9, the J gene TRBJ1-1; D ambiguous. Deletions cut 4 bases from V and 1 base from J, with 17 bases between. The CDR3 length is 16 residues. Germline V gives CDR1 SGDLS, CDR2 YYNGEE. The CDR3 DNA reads TGTGCCAGCAGCCCGCGGACGTCCGCAGCGAACACTGAAGCTTTCTTT. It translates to CASSPRTSAANTEAFF.

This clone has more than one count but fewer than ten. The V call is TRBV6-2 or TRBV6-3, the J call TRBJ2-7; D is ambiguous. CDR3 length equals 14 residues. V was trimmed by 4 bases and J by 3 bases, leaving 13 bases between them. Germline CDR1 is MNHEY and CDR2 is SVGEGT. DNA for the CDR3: TGTGCCAGCAGTTCCACCGGGTCCGTCTACGAGCAGTACTTC. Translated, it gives CASSSTGSVYEQYF.

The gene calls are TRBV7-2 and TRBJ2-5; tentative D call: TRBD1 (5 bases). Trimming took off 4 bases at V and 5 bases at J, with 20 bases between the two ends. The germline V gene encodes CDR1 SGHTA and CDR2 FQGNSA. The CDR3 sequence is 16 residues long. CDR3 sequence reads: CASSWGASSFRETQYF. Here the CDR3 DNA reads TGTGCCAGCAGCTGGGGCGCGAGCAGCTTCAGGGAGACCCAGTACTTC.

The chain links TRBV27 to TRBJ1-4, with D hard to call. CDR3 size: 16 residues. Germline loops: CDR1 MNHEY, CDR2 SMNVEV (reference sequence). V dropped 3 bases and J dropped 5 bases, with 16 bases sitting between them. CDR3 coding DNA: TGTGCCAGCAGTTTTATCGGCCTCGACCGAAATGAAAAACTGTTTTTT. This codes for CASSFIGLDRNEKLFF.

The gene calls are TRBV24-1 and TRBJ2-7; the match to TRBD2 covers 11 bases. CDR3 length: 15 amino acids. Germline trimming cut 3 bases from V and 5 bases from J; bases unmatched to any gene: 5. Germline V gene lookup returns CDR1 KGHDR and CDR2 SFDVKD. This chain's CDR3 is CATSDRLAGGNEQYF. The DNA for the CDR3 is TGTGCCACCAGTGATCGGCTAGCGGGAGGCAACGAGCAGTACTTC.

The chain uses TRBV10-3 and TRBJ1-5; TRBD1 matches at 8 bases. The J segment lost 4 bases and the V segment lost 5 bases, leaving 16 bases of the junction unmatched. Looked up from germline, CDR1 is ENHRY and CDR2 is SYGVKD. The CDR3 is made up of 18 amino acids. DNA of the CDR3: TGTGCCATCAGTTCAACCGGGGGAGGAACAGGGGGAAATCAGCCCCAGCATTTT. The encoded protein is CAISSTGGGTGGNQPQHF.

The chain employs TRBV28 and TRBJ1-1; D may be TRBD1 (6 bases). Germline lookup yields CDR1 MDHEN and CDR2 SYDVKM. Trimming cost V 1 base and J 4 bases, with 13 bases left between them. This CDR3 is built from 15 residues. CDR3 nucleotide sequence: TGTGCCAGCAGTTTATACGTGGGGGCGTCCACTGAAGCTTTCTTT. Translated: CASSLYVGASTEAFF.

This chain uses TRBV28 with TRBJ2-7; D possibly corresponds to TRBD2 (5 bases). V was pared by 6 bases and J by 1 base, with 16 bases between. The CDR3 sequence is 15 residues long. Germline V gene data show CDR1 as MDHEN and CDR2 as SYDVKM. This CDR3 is CASSRPGKISYEQYF. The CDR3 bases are TGTGCCAGCAGCCGTCCGGGAAAAATTTCCTACGAGCAGTACTTC.

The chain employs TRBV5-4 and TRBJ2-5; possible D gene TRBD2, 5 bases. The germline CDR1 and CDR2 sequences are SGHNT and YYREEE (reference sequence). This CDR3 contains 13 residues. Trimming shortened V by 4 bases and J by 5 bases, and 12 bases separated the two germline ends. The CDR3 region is CASSPDPGETQYF. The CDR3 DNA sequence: TGTGCCAGCAGCCCGGACCCGGGGGAGACCCAGTACTTC.

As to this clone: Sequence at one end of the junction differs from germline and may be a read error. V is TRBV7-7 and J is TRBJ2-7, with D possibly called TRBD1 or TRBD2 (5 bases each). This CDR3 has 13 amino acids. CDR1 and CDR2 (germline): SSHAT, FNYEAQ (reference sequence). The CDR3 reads CASSPSLGHEQYF. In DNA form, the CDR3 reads TGTGCTAGCAGCCCTTCCCTGGGACACGAGCAGTACTTC.

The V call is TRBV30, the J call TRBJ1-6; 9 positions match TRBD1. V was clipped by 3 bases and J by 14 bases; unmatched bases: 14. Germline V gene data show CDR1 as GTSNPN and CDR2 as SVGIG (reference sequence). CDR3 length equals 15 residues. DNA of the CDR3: TGTGCCTGGAGCAGAGACAGGGGGTCAGGGAAAGCCCTCCACTTT. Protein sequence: CAWSRDRGSGKALHF.

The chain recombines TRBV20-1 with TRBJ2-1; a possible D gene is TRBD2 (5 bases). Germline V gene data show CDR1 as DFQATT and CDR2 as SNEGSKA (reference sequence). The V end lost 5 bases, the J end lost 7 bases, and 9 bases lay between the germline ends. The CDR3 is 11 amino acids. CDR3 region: CSAHTGNEQFF. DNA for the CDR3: TGCAGTGCTCACACGGGGAATGAGCAGTTCTTC.